What follows are 32 T cell receptor beta chains derived from one specimen sequenced in a study of T-cell reconstitution after alpha-beta-depleted transplantation in children. Unique molecular identifiers tagged the TCRbeta library. MiXCR, applied by TCRdb to the PCR reads, yields one record per CDR3 protein. The sample holds about 610,000 distinct CDR3 sequences, about 10% seen once. The input for sequencing was PBMCs from the stem cell graft donor, taken from the stem cell graft. Receptors originate from a human donor who donated a stem cell graft to a child with acute myeloid leukemia.

This clonotype was seen many times. The chain combines TRBV5-1 with TRBJ2-1, with 15 positions matching TRBD2. Trimming at V came to 3 bases and at J to 8 bases, leaving 3 bases not matched to a gene. The germline V gene encodes CDR1 SGHRS and CDR2 YFSETQ. CDR3 length equals 15 residues. This chain's CDR3 is CASSSGLAGGHEQFF. CDR3 in DNA: TGCGCCAGCAGCTCGGGACTAGCGGGAGGCCATGAGCAGTTCTTC.

The chain carries TRBV5-1 and TRBJ1-5, with 7 bases that match TRBD1. V was clipped by 4 bases and J by 5 bases; unmatched bases: 9. Looked up from germline, CDR1 is SGHRS and CDR2 is YFSETQ. CDR3 size: 15 residues. CDR3 sequence: CASSRTTGVDQPQHF. The CDR3 DNA reads TGCGCCAGCAGCCGCACCACAGGGGTAGATCAGCCCCAGCATTTT.

The chain joins TRBV20-1 to TRBJ2-1; possible D gene TRBD2, 6 bases. The CDR3 loop spans 11 amino acids. Germline CDR1 is DFQATT and CDR2 is SNEGSKA (reference sequence). Between the trimmed V and J ends, which lost 6 bases and 8 bases, there was a span of 11 bases. CDR3 sequence: CSANRLDEQFF. CDR3 DNA: TGCAGTGCGAACAGACTAGATGAGCAGTTCTTC.

This clonotype showed up many times. This rearrangement joins TRBV4-3 to TRBJ2-1, with TRBD2 identical over 9 bases. This CDR3 spans 15 amino acids. CDR1 and CDR2 from the germline V gene are LGHNA and YSLEER. The V segment lost 5 bases and the J segment 4 bases; nucleotides outside the gene matches: 6. CDR3 sequence reads: CASSTLAGPYNEQFF. CDR3 coding DNA: TGCGCCAGCAGCACTCTAGCGGGACCTTACAATGAGCAGTTCTTC.

The V gene is TRBV6-2 or TRBV6-3, the J gene TRBJ2-7, with TRBD2 matching 8 bases. Per germline, CDR1 MNHEY and CDR2 SVGEGT. V lost 5 bases to trimming and J lost 5 bases; unmatched junction nucleotides: 8. The CDR3 sequence is 14 residues long. In DNA, the CDR3 is TGTGCCAGCAGTCCTGGGACTAGACTCAACGAGCAGTACTTC. Its translation is CASSPGTRLNEQYF.

J is TRBJ2-5 and V is TRBV5-1, with 8 bases lining up with TRBD2. Trimming removed 3 bases from V and 5 bases from J; junction bases left unmatched: 15. The CDR3 totals 17 residues. Germline V gene sequence: CDR1 SGHRS, CDR2 YFSETQ. The CDR3 sequence: CASSWGQATSATETQYF. The CDR3 DNA is TGCGCCAGCAGCTGGGGTCAGGCGACTAGCGCGACGGAGACCCAGTACTTC.

This clonotype was counted between two and nine times. The chain uses TRBV4-3 and TRBJ2-7; 7 bases match TRBD2. V lost 5 bases, J lost 0 bases, and 7 bases stayed unmatched. The germline gives CDR1 LGHNA, CDR2 YSLEER. The CDR3 runs 15 residues. The CDR3 loop reads CASSSQAGYSYEQYF. The CDR3 coding sequence is TGCGCCAGCAGCTCTCAAGCGGGATACTCCTACGAGCAGTACTTC.

The rearrangement uses TRBV9 and TRBJ2-7, with 8 bases aligning to TRBD2. Germline V gene data show CDR1 as SGDLS and CDR2 as YYNGEE. This CDR3 is built from 15 residues. Trimming cost V 0 bases and J 6 bases; bases outside gene matches: 8. The CDR3 here is CASSVESSGVSEQYF. The CDR3 DNA is TGTGCCAGCAGCGTAGAGAGTAGCGGGGTCTCCGAGCAGTACTTC.

V usage is TRBV5-1 and J usage is TRBJ2-5, with 12 bases fitting TRBD2. Germline loops: CDR1 SGHRS, CDR2 YFSETQ. V gave up 0 bases and J gave up 4 bases; unmatched junction bases: 1. The CDR3 spans 15 residues. This chain's CDR3 is CASSLVLAGGETQYF. CDR3 DNA sequence: TGCGCCAGCAGCTTGGTACTAGCGGGAGGAGAGACCCAGTACTTC.

This clonotype was seen only a few times. The chain combines TRBV27 with TRBJ1-1; D gene uncertain. The CDR3 runs to 16 residues. Per germline, CDR1 MNHEY and CDR2 SMNVEV (reference sequence). V was shortened by 3 bases and J by 1 base, with 15 bases between the two germline ends. The CDR3 spells CASSLRFGGPNTEAFF. The CDR3 DNA follows: TGTGCCAGCAGTTTGAGGTTCGGCGGACCGAACACTGAAGCTTTCTTT.

This clonotype was seen a handful of times. This chain connects TRBV24-1 to TRBJ2-2, with 8 bases aligning to TRBD1. CDR3 length: 16 residues. The V and J ends lost 0 bases and 7 bases, in that order; junction bases with no gene match: 6. Germline CDR1 reads KGHDR; CDR2 reads SFDVKD. In DNA, the CDR3 is TGTGCCACCAGTGATTTGCCAGGACAGGGAAGCGGGGAGCTGTTTTTT. Protein product: CATSDLPGQGSGELFF.

The V gene is TRBV6-5, the J gene TRBJ1-6; no definite D call. The ends were cut back, 4 bases at V and 8 bases at J, with 9 bases in the middle. This CDR3 has 13 amino acids. Germline assignment: CDR1 MNHEY and CDR2 SVGAGI. Here the CDR3 DNA reads TGTGCCAGCAGTTCGAGCGTTGATTCACCCCTCCACTTT. As protein: CASSSSVDSPLHF.

The chain uses TRBV5-1 and TRBJ2-1, with 9 positions matching TRBD2. The CDR3 runs 16 residues. The trim removed 4 bases at V and 6 bases at J, leaving 11 bases unmatched. Germline CDR1 and CDR2: SGHRS and YFSETQ. In DNA form, the CDR3 reads TGCGCCAGCAGCCTGGGCGGGACTAGCCGGTTCAATGAGCAGTTCTTC. It translates to CASSLGGTSRFNEQFF.

The rearrangement links TRBV7-8 to TRBJ2-7, with a weak D call TRBD1 (6 bases). This CDR3 is built from 16 residues. The germline V gene has CDR1 SGHVS and CDR2 FQNEAQ. Trimming left V 2 bases short and J 1 base short, with 15 bases between. The CDR3 nucleotides read TGTGCCAGCAGCTTAAGAAGTATGGACAGTTCCTACGAGCAGTACTTC. Amino acids: CASSLRSMDSSYEQYF.

The table lists this clonotype with many counts. V and J are TRBV9 and TRBJ1-6, with a tentative D call TRBD1 (5 bases). This CDR3 spans 14 amino acids. The ends were cut back, 0 bases at V and 7 bases at J, with 8 bases in the middle. Germline loops: CDR1 SGDLS, CDR2 YYNGEE. The CDR3 loop reads CASSVGQRNSPLHF. The CDR3 nucleotides read TGTGCCAGCAGCGTAGGACAGCGGAATTCACCCCTCCACTTT.

This clonotype was detected a few times. The rearrangement links TRBV15 to TRBJ1-1, with D possibly TRBD1 on 5 matching bases. The length of the CDR3 is 14 residues. CDR1 and CDR2 (germline): LNHNV, YYDKDF (reference sequence). V lost 3 bases to trimming and J lost 10 bases, with 18 bases between them. The chain's CDR3 is CATSREDGTLGAFF. In DNA, the CDR3 is TGTGCCACCAGCAGGGAAGACGGGACCCTGGGAGCTTTCTTT.

V and J are TRBV29-1 and TRBJ2-7, with a possible D match to TRBD1 (6 bases). CDR3 length equals 13 residues. Germline-derived CDR1 and CDR2 are SQVTM and ANQGSEA. V lost 7 bases and J lost 4, with 17 bases in between. The chain's CDR3 is CSAAPGDGYEQYF. DNA for the CDR3: TGCAGCGCAGCGCCAGGGGATGGGTACGAGCAGTACTTC.

This clonotype was recorded many times. The chain carries TRBV6-6 and TRBJ2-2; D is uncertain. Per the germline V gene, CDR1 is MNHNY and CDR2 is SVGAGI (reference sequence). CDR3 length equals 11 residues. V gave up 4 bases and J gave up 6 bases, with 3 bases separating them. Here the CDR3 reads CASSFPGELFF. Written as DNA, the CDR3 is TGTGCCAGCAGTTTTCCCGGGGAGCTGTTTTTT.

The V call is TRBV12-3 or TRBV12-4, the J call TRBJ2-2, with D tentatively TRBD2 (6 bases). V was cut by 1 base and J by 2 bases, with 8 bases left in between. This CDR3 comprises 15 residues. CDR3 in amino acids: CASSLVAGNTGELFF. The CDR3 DNA reads as TGTGCCAGCAGTTTAGTGGCGGGAAACACCGGGGAGCTGTTTTTT.

This clonotype was counted at least ten times. This chain joins TRBV20-1 and TRBJ2-7, with TRBD2 matching 7 bases. This CDR3 contains 13 residues. The germline V gene encodes CDR1 DFQATT and CDR2 SNEGSKA (reference sequence). V lost 5 bases, J lost 4 bases, and 8 bases stayed unmatched. The CDR3 protein is CSARSSGLYEQYF. As DNA, the CDR3 is TGCAGTGCTCGCTCTAGCGGACTGTACGAGCAGTACTTC.

This sequence joins TRBV5-8 and TRBJ2-5; D is possibly TRBD1 or TRBD2 (5 bases each). Looked up from germline, CDR1 is SGHTS and CDR2 is YDEGEE. The CDR3 runs 15 residues. V was shortened by 4 bases and J by 5 bases, with 18 bases between the two germline ends. This chain's CDR3 is CASSAGTVRVETQYF. CDR3 nucleotide sequence: TGTGCCAGCAGCGCTGGGACGGTCCGGGTGGAGACCCAGTACTTC.

This clonotype was observed many times. The rearrangement links TRBV28 to TRBJ2-1; TRBD1 agrees at 7 bases. The CDR3 is 15 residues long. Germline CDR1 MDHEN, CDR2 SYDVKM. Trimming removed 2 bases from V and 2 bases from J; junction bases left unmatched: 3. CDR3 sequence reads: CASSLVQGAYNEQFF. In DNA form, the CDR3 reads TGTGCCAGCAGTTTAGTGCAGGGGGCCTACAATGAGCAGTTCTTC.

This clonotype was recorded at least ten times. The V call is TRBV5-1, the J call TRBJ2-2; no clear D gene. The germline V gene encodes CDR1 SGHRS and CDR2 YFSETQ. Deletions cut 4 bases from V and 7 bases from J, with 11 bases between. The CDR3 spans 13 residues. Here the CDR3 DNA reads TGCGCCAGCAGCCCGATATCGGGCGGGGAGCTGTTTTTT. Its translation is CASSPISGGELFF.

In nucleotides, the CDR3 is TGTGCCAGCAGCCAGGGGGGACTAGCGGGGTCCTACGAGCAGTACTTC. As protein: CASSQGGLAGSYEQYF. The chain links TRBV3-1 to TRBJ2-7; 13 positions match TRBD2. V was clipped by 3 bases and J by 1 base; unmatched bases: 3. Per the germline V gene, CDR1 is LGHDT and CDR2 is YNNKEL (reference sequence). The CDR3 runs to 16 residues.

This clonotype was recorded a few times. The rearrangement joins TRBV24-1 to TRBJ2-3; a weak D match, TRBD2 (6 bases). Trimming removed 0 bases at V and 4 bases at J, with 19 bases between. The CDR3 loop spans 18 amino acids. The germline V gene has CDR1 KGHDR and CDR2 SFDVKD. In DNA form, the CDR3 reads TGTGCCACCAGTGATTTGAAGGGGACTCGAAGAGAAGCAGATACGCAGTATTTT. It translates to CATSDLKGTRREADTQYF.

This clonotype has a handful of counts. The V call is TRBV5-1, the J call TRBJ2-3, with unresolved D. V dropped 0 bases and J dropped 2 bases, with 7 bases sitting between them. The CDR3 runs to 14 residues. Germline V CDR1 and CDR2: SGHRS, YFSETQ. The CDR3 DNA reads as TGCGCCAGCAGCTTGGATCAGCCCACAGATACGCAGTATTTT. Protein: CASSLDQPTDTQYF.

The V and J genes are TRBV29-1 and TRBJ2-5; TRBD1 or TRBD2 may be the D gene (6 bases each). The germline CDR1 and CDR2 sequences are SQVTM and ANQGSEA. Between the trimmed V and J ends, which lost 4 bases and 5 bases, there was a span of 20 bases. This CDR3 region has 15 residues. The CDR3 nucleotides are TGCAGCGTTGGAAGGGACCCAATAGGGGGGGAGACCCAGTACTTC. It is translated as CSVGRDPIGGETQYF.

This clonotype was seen only a few times. This sequence joins TRBV20-1 and TRBJ1-1; D remains unclear. V was cut by 1 base and J by 4 bases, with 10 bases left in between. The germline gives CDR1 DFQATT, CDR2 SNEGSKA (reference sequence). The CDR3 consists of 13 residues. The CDR3 here is CSARGGLATEAFF. CDR3 in DNA: TGCAGTGCTAGAGGGGGTCTGGCCACTGAAGCTTTCTTT.

This clonotype was seen at least ten times. The V gene is TRBV29-1, the J gene TRBJ1-1, with D hard to call. The length of the CDR3 is 13 residues. The germline V gene has CDR1 SQVTM and CDR2 ANQGSEA. V gave up 1 base and J gave up 0 bases, with 6 bases separating them. CDR3 protein: CSVEGRMNTEAFF. In DNA form, the CDR3 reads TGCAGCGTTGAAGGCAGGATGAACACTGAAGCTTTCTTT. Filled out from reference TRBV29-1 and TRBJ1-1, the complete variable domain reads SAVISQKPSRDICQRGTSLTIQCQVDSQVTMMFWYRQQPGQSLTLIATANQGSEATYESGFVIDKFPISRPNLTFSTLTVSNMSPEDSSIYLCSVEGRMNTEAFFGQGTRLTVV.

This clonotype was seen at least ten times. The rearrangement uses TRBV6-2 or TRBV6-3 and TRBJ2-1; tentatively, D is TRBD2 (5 bases). The V and J ends lost 4 bases and 15 bases respectively, with 13 bases between them. Germline CDR1 and CDR2: MNHEY and SVGEGT. The CDR3 covers 11 residues. CDR3 in amino acids: CASSSDGGRFF. In nucleotides, the CDR3 is TGTGCCAGCAGTTCGGATGGTGGGAGGTTCTTC.

Note on this clonotype: Compared with germline, one end of the junction differs, possibly owing to a read error. V is TRBV7-7 and J is TRBJ2-5; tentative D call: TRBD2 (6 bases). The CDR3 totals 13 residues. From germline, CDR1 is SSHAT and CDR2 FNYEAQ (reference sequence). As DNA, the CDR3 is TGTGCTAGCAGCAAACGGGAGTCGGAGACCCAGTACTTC. This encodes CASSKRESETQYF.

This clonotype has ten or more counts. The V gene is TRBV12-3 or TRBV12-4, the J gene TRBJ2-7, with TRBD2 identical over 11 bases. This CDR3 has 14 residues. Germline trimming cut 4 bases from V and 4 bases from J; bases unmatched to any gene: 3. This chain's CDR3 is CASSWTSGPYEQYF. The CDR3 DNA reads as TGTGCCAGCAGTTGGACTAGCGGGCCTTACGAGCAGTACTTC.